This TCR beta chain was recorded in a study of identical twins. In TCRdb, the 5' RACE reads were re-called with MiXCR into one record per CDR3 protein. Of 600,000 to 850,000 distinct CDR3 sequences listed, roughly 20% are singletons. The length of the CDR3 is 14 residues. Between the trimmed V and J ends, which lost 1 base and 3 bases, there was a span of 9 bases. Per the germline V gene, CDR1 is SGHTA and CDR2 is FQGNSA. The same sample was also used in a study of T cells expressing NK-cell markers.

Sequenced input: PBMCs. The chain couples TRBV7-2 to TRBJ1-1; D ambiguous. This clonotype originated in a young woman in good health. The chain's CDR3 is CASSLGWSDTEAFF. The CDR3 bases are TGTGCCAGCAGCTTAGGGTGGTCGGACACTGAAGCTTTCTTT.